This T cell receptor beta chain was observed in a study of OX40 agonist ivuxolimab in advanced cancers. Turning to the study itself: The study gave patients intravenous ivuxolimab at 0.01 to 10 mg/kg every 2 weeks. Each dose-escalation patient presented with hepatocellular carcinoma, melanoma, renal cell or head and neck cancer. Among those enrolled, mean age was roughly 62 years (range about 23 to 90) and over 70% were male. Eligibility admitted prior anti-PD-1, anti-PD-L1 or anti-CTLA-4 therapy; roughly 39% had some.

Clones were read by immunoSEQ multiplex PCR, and TCRdb kept only the in-frame ones, dropping some. Found here are tens of thousands of clones, roughly 80% of them singletons; the top ten hold roughly 5.3%. From germline, CDR1 is MNHEY and CDR2 SMNVEV (reference sequence). CDR3 length equals 14 residues. The sequenced sample was CD4+ or CD8+ T cells sorted from blood, obtained in a trial of the OX40 agonist ivuxolimab. The source is an adult with an advanced solid tumor such as melanoma, head and neck, liver or kidney cancer. The chain is built from TRBV27 and TRBJ2-5; TRBD1 matches 7 bases. The assigned J gene may be wrong: the sequence end matches TRBJ2-7 better. The chain's CDR3 is CASSFGEGAVEQYF. The CDR3, as DNA: TGTGCCAGCAGCTTCGGAGAGGGGGCGGTCGAGCAGTACTTC.